This entry features one T cell receptor (beta chain) sequence. The antigen remains unidentified. Unmatched junction bases numbered 17, after V lost 3 bases and J lost 9 bases. The CDR3 totals 17 residues. CDR1 and CDR2 from the germline V gene are SGDLS and YYNGEE. This entry is derived from a study of cytomegalovirus exposure and HLA in healthy donors. Study context: The 95 to 150 validation repertoires used the same platform as the approximately 670 first-cohort repertoires, a later analysis reported. Study-level points and caveats: In vitro assays verified that a few CMV-associated chains recognized CMV antigens specifically. A classifier reportedly called cytomegalovirus status with high sensitivity and specificity.

Donors were drawn from the approximately 120-subject validation cohort, separate from the approximately 700-subject first cohort. Clones were read by immunoSEQ multiplex PCR, and TCRdb kept only the in-frame ones, dropping some. Of 150,000 or so clones listed, approximately 92% are singletons. Material for sequencing was PBMCs. This chain joins TRBV9 and TRBJ2-2; TRBD1 matches 7 bases. The sequence was collected from a woman aged 18-29 years in good health and CMV-seropositive. CDR3 DNA sequence: TGTGCCAGCAGCGGACCCCCGGGACAGCCATCCGTCCGGGAGCTGTTTTTT. Translating it yields CASSGPPGQPSVRELFF. The variable domain in full, with the rest retrieved from reference TRBV9 and TRBJ2-2, is DSGVTQTPKHLITATGQRVTLRCSPRSGDLSVYWYQQSLDQGLQFLIQYYNGEERAKGNILERFSAQQFPDLHSELNLSSLELGDSALYFCASSGPPGQPSVRELFFGEGSRLTVL.